Below are 15 T cell receptor beta chains sequenced from a single sample in a study of blood T cells in healthy people across ages. Alongside a J-beta primer mix, a sample-barcoded 5' primer served in a second PCR lasting roughly 6 to 11 cycles. TCRdb re-derived calls from the 5' RACE reads in MiXCR, one entry per CDR3 protein. In the table there are about 1.4 million distinct CDR3 sequences, roughly 59% of which are singletons. Source material: blood. These receptors came from a man younger than 35 in good health.

The CDR3 sequence: CSVESAYNEQFF. Written as DNA, the CDR3 is TGCAGCGTTGAATCTGCCTACAATGAGCAGTTCTTC. V and J are TRBV29-1 and TRBJ2-1; D remains unclear. This CDR3 has 12 residues. The germline V gene encodes CDR1 SQVTM and CDR2 ANQGSEA. V was clipped by 2 bases and J by 2 bases, with 4 bases between them.

The chain joins TRBV12-3 or TRBV12-4 to TRBJ1-4; D call uncertain. V shed 5 bases and J shed 7 bases, with 23 bases lying between them. CDR3 length equals 17 residues. CDR3 nucleotides: TGTGCCAGCAGTCCACGGATCCTTCAAGGATCGTTTGAAAAACTGTTTTTT. Protein: CASSPRILQGSFEKLFF.

This clonotype came up a few times. J is TRBJ2-3 and V is TRBV28; TRBD1 might be the D (6 bases). Germline V gene sequence: CDR1 MDHEN, CDR2 SYDVKM. The length of the CDR3 is 18 residues. V was trimmed by 5 bases and J by 0 bases, leaving 21 bases between them. The CDR3 nucleotides read TGTGCCAGCAGTCCACCCCTCGCCTACAGGGTTAGCACAGATACGCAGTATTTT. Amino acid sequence: CASSPPLAYRVSTDTQYF.

DNA for the CDR3: TGTGCCAGCAGGGATACAGGGGGTTTCGAGCAGTACTTC. Translating gives CASRDTGGFEQYF. The chain is built from TRBV28 and TRBJ2-7; 8 nucleotides line up with TRBD1. The CDR3 totals 13 residues. V gave up 6 bases and J gave up 6 bases; unmatched junction bases: 7. The germline CDR1 and CDR2 sequences are MDHEN and SYDVKM.

The J gene is TRBJ2-4, the V gene TRBV6-6; no reliable D call. The V gene lost 5 bases and the J gene lost 0 bases, with 14 bases spanning the gap. Germline V gene sequence: CDR1 MNHNY, CDR2 SVGAGI (reference sequence). This CDR3 spans 16 amino acids. CDR3 loop: CASSPSSGIAKNIQYF. CDR3 nucleotide sequence: TGTGCCAGCAGTCCCTCTAGTGGGATAGCCAAAAACATTCAGTACTTC.

The chain combines TRBV29-1 with TRBJ2-1; D gene uncertain. This CDR3 comprises 12 residues. V was shortened by 3 bases and J by 4 bases, with 7 bases between the two germline ends. Per germline, CDR1 SQVTM and CDR2 ANQGSEA. Written as DNA, the CDR3 is TGCAGCGTTGAGTACGGTTACAATGAGCAGTTCTTC. Amino acids: CSVEYGYNEQFF.

In its sample, this clonotype was seen once. The chain links TRBV6-4 to TRBJ2-3; D perhaps matches TRBD1 (5 bases). From germline, CDR1 is MRHNA and CDR2 SNTAGT. The V gene lost 6 bases and the J gene lost 3 bases, with 19 bases spanning the gap. CDR3 length equals 16 residues. CDR3 residues: CASRRGQGFGTDTQYF. The CDR3 nucleotides read TGTGCCAGCAGAAGGGGCCAGGGATTCGGTACAGATACGCAGTATTTT.

This chain links TRBV4-3 with TRBJ2-7; D is unresolved. CDR1 and CDR2 (germline): LGHNA, YSLEER. The CDR3 extends over 14 amino acids. Trimming took 5 bases from V and 1 from J, leaving 12 bases between them. The CDR3 reads CASSSAILSYEQYF. The CDR3 region has the DNA TGCGCCAGCAGCTCTGCGATTCTGTCCTACGAGCAGTACTTC.

The V gene is TRBV2, the J gene TRBJ1-5; TRBD1 matches at 10 bases. Germline CDR1 reads SNHLY; CDR2 reads FYNNEI. This CDR3 comprises 15 residues. The V gene end was trimmed by 5 bases and the J gene end by 4 bases; junction bases not matched to a gene: 5. The CDR3 here is CASSPGTGENQPQHF. CDR3 nucleotides: TGTGCCAGCAGTCCTGGGACAGGGGAAAATCAGCCCCAGCATTTT.

The chain combines TRBV4-1 with TRBJ2-5, with TRBD1 as a possible D gene (5 bases). The V end was cut by 3 bases, the J end by 5 bases, with 16 bases between. Germline V gene lookup returns CDR1 MGHRA and CDR2 YSYEKL. CDR3 length: 15 amino acids. The CDR3 spells CASSQGLRVVETQYF. DNA of the CDR3: TGCGCCAGCAGCCAGGGCCTCAGGGTTGTGGAGACCCAGTACTTC.

The table lists this clonotype with a count of one. The CDR3 loop is CASSDMSNTEAFF. Written as DNA, the CDR3 is TGCGCCAGCAGTGACATGTCGAACACTGAAGCTTTCTTT. The chain has TRBV5-1 and TRBJ1-1; D remains ambiguous. Trimming removed 5 bases at V and 1 base at J, with 9 bases between. In germline, CDR1 is SGHRS, CDR2 YFSETQ. The CDR3 totals 13 residues.

The chain is built from TRBV29-1 and TRBJ1-1; no reliable D call. CDR1 and CDR2 (germline): SQVTM, ANQGSEA. The CDR3 is 13 residues long. Trimming pared 3 bases from V and 1 base from J, leaving 9 bases between. The CDR3 sequence: CSVEAGRNTEAFF. DNA for the CDR3: TGCAGCGTTGAGGCAGGAAGGAACACTGAAGCTTTCTTT.

This chain joins TRBV6-5 and TRBJ1-5; TRBD1 matches at 7 bases. After removal of 6 bases from V and 4 bases from J, the junction contained 12 bases not matched to a gene. From germline, CDR1 is MNHEY and CDR2 SVGAGI. This CDR3 has 16 amino acids. This CDR3 is CASSRRDSGVNQPQHF. CDR3 in DNA: TGTGCCAGCAGCCGGAGGGACAGCGGGGTTAATCAGCCCCAGCATTTT.

This chain links TRBV7-8 with TRBJ2-5; 9 bases are a match to TRBD2. The V and J ends lost 6 bases and 5 bases, in that order; junction bases with no gene match: 10. Germline CDR1 is SGHVS and CDR2 is FQNEAQ. This CDR3 is 15 amino acids long. CDR3 bases: TGTGCCAGCAGGGTAGCGGGGGAGCCTCGGGAGACCCAGTACTTC. Translation: CASRVAGEPRETQYF.

The chain combines TRBV9 with TRBJ2-1, with TRBD2 identical over 15 bases. The CDR3 has 15 residues. Germline lookup yields CDR1 SGDLS and CDR2 YYNGEE. V was pared by 6 bases and J by 8 bases, with 6 bases of the junction left unmatched. This chain's CDR3 is CASTRGLAGGHEQFF. In DNA, the CDR3 is TGTGCCAGCACCCGGGGACTAGCGGGAGGACATGAGCAGTTCTTC.